The sequence of this T cell receptor beta chain was determined in a study of cytomegalovirus exposure and HLA in healthy donors. Study-level background: Genetic ancestry analysis placed 81% of the 350 to 500 donors that were genotyped in the Caucasian-associated cluster. Study-level points and caveats: Earlier findings revealed that most TCR beta V segments proved productive either about 90% or about 30% of the time.

On this clone itself: Its specificity is unknown.

Donors were nominally healthy when sampled, though unrecorded immune exposures were likely. PCR primers comprised 60 Vbeta and 13 Jbeta primers. Profiling relied on immunoSEQ multiplex PCR, and the TCRdb table lists in-frame clones only, not all of them. The sample yields 170,000 or so clones, roughly three quarters seen once. The CDR3 totals 14 residues. Per germline, CDR1 SGHAT and CDR2 FQNNGV. The V and J ends lost 5 bases and 6 bases, in that order; junction bases with no gene match: 8. Sequenced material: PBMCs. This rearrangement joins TRBV11-2 to TRBJ2-7; 9 bases match TRBD1. The clonotype was recovered from a woman between 50 and 59 years old in good health and CMV-seropositive. In DNA, the CDR3 is TGTGCCAGCAGCCCCGGACAGGGGCTGGGCGAGCAGTACTTC. Amino acids: CASSPGQGLGEQYF.